The next 29 T cell receptor beta chains were all read from a single sample in a study of T cell responses to AZD1222 COVID-19 vaccine. Sequencing used immunoSEQ multiplex PCR; TCRdb keeps in-frame clones, though not all of them. The profile shows approximately 150,000 clones, roughly nine tenths of them singletons. Sequencing was performed on peripheral blood, taken on day 0 of AZD1222 vaccination. Receptor source: an adult in good health.

The gene calls are TRBV29-1 and TRBJ2-1, with D hard to call. Germline loops: CDR1 SQVTM, CDR2 ANQGSEA. The germline V and J ends were trimmed by 6 bases and 6 bases, with 15 bases remaining between them. The CDR3 length is 13 residues. Here the CDR3 DNA reads TGCAGCGTGACCGAGGAGAGTCCCAATGAGCAGTTCTTC. Amino acid sequence: CSVTEESPNEQFF.

J is TRBJ2-3 and V is TRBV5-1; D perhaps matches TRBD2 (5 bases). The V end was cut by 2 bases, the J end by 3 bases, with 16 bases between. This CDR3 has 16 amino acids. Per the germline V gene, CDR1 is SGHRS and CDR2 is YFSETQ. The CDR3: CASSLGLGRRTDTQYF. CDR3 DNA sequence: TGCGCCAGCAGCTTAGGACTGGGCAGACGAACAGATACGCAGTATTTT.

Only a few counts were recorded for this clone. This rearrangement joins TRBV7-5 to TRBJ2-3. TRBV7-5 constitutes a pseudogene. The CDR3 length is 16 residues. The chain's CDR3 is CVRSLNLGDSTDTQYF. In DNA form, the CDR3 reads TGTGTCAGAAGCTTAAACTTGGGGGATAGCACAGATACGCAGTATTTT.

This chain connects TRBV25-1 to TRBJ1-5, with D possibly TRBD1 on 5 matching bases. The germline gives CDR1 MGHDK, CDR2 SYGVNS. V was trimmed by 5 bases and J by 1 base, leaving 9 bases between them. The CDR3 is 14 residues long. The CDR3 is CASSPGGSNQPQHF. For the CDR3, the DNA is TGTGCCAGCAGTCCCGGGGGGAGCAATCAGCCCCAGCATTTT.

About this clone itself: Other DNA variants within this sample encode the same CDR3. V usage is TRBV6-2 or TRBV6-3 and J usage is TRBJ2-7; TRBD2 agrees at 11 bases. Germline V gene sequence: CDR1 MNHEY, CDR2 SVGEGT. The CDR3 is made up of 14 amino acids. V was pared by 2 bases and J by 3 bases, with 0 bases of the junction left unmatched. The CDR3 DNA reads TGTGCCAGCAGTTACGGGACTAGCGGCTACGAGCAGTACTTC. It codes for CASSYGTSGYEQYF.

V is TRBV4-3 and J is TRBJ1-4; 10 positions match TRBD1. The CDR3 runs 16 residues. Per germline, CDR1 LGHNA and CDR2 YSLEER. The V and J ends lost 0 bases and 7 bases, in that order; junction bases with no gene match: 5. The CDR3 spells CASSQDLGQGVEKLFF. DNA for the CDR3: TGCGCCAGCAGCCAAGATCTAGGACAGGGGGTTGAAAAACTGTTTTTT.

This sequence joins TRBV19 and TRBJ2-7, with 7 positions matching TRBD1. Germline lookup yields CDR1 LNHDA and CDR2 SQIVND (reference sequence). The CDR3 has 13 residues. The V gene end was trimmed by 2 bases and the J gene end by 4 bases; junction bases not matched to a gene: 2. The CDR3 sequence: CASSIQQGYEQYF. Written as DNA, the CDR3 is TGTGCCAGTAGTATACAACAGGGGTACGAGCAGTACTTC. Complete variable domain (other parts from reference TRBV19 and TRBJ2-7): DGGITQSPKYLFRKEGQNVTLSCEQNLNHDAMYWYRQDPGQGLRLIYYSQIVNDFQKGDIAEGYSVSREKKESFPLTVTSAQKNPTAFYLCASSIQQGYEQYFGPGTRLTVT.

The chain recombines TRBV18 with TRBJ2-3, with 10 positions matching TRBD1. The length of the CDR3 is 16 residues. The germline V gene has CDR1 KGHSH and CDR2 LQKENI. The V segment lost 0 bases and the J segment 8 bases; nucleotides outside the gene matches: 8. The CDR3 bases are TGTGCCAGCTCACCACCTGGACAGGGGGTCAAGGGTACGCAGTATTTT. As protein: CASSPPGQGVKGTQYF.

The V call is TRBV6-5, the J call TRBJ1-2, with D unclear. The V gene's germline CDR1 is MNHEY and CDR2 SVGAGI. The V and J ends lost 5 bases and 2 bases respectively, with 12 bases between them. The CDR3 contains 14 residues. The CDR3 nucleotides are TGTGCCAGCAGTCCCTTTTACGTAAACTATGGCTACACCTTC. As protein: CASSPFYVNYGYTF.

The rearrangement links TRBV6-6 to TRBJ1-2; D might be TRBD1 (5 bases). The CDR3 contains 11 residues. V was cut by 7 bases and J by 7 bases, with 10 bases left in between. Germline-derived CDR1 and CDR2 are MNHNY and SVGAGI (reference sequence). CDR3 DNA: TGTGCCAGCACGGGGGATTTTGGCTACACCTTC. Its translation: CASTGDFGYTF.

The CDR3 DNA reads TGTGCCAGTAGTGCTGATAGGGCTTCGAGATCGGATACGCAGTATTTT. Translation: CASSADRASRSDTQYF. The chain joins TRBV19 to TRBJ2-3; D call uncertain. This CDR3 region has 16 residues. Germline V lookup: CDR1 LNHDA, CDR2 SQIVND (reference sequence). Trimming removed 5 bases from V and 6 bases from J, with 21 bases in between. Full variable domain (outside the CDR3, taken from reference TRBV19 and TRBJ2-3): DGGITQSPKYLFRKEGQNVTLSCEQNLNHDAMYWYRQDPGQGLRLIYYSQIVNDFQKGDIAEGYSVSREKKESFPLTVTSAQKNPTAFYLCASSADRASRSDTQYFGPGTRLTVL.

The chain combines TRBV6-5 with TRBJ1-2, with D uncertain. V lost 9 bases and J lost 7, with 21 bases in between. The germline CDR1 and CDR2 sequences are MNHEY and SVGAGI. CDR3 size: 14 residues. CDR3 in amino acids: CASLSPLHVVGYTF. The CDR3 DNA is TGTGCCAGTCTCTCGCCTTTGCATGTGGTTGGCTACACCTTC.

The chain employs TRBV10-1 and TRBJ2-3, with D maybe TRBD1 (6 bases). The germline CDR1 and CDR2 sequences are WNHNN and SYGVQD (reference sequence). This CDR3 spans 15 amino acids. Trimming stripped 3 bases from V and 6 bases from J, with 16 bases between. The DNA for the CDR3 is TGCGCCAGCAGTGAATTACTTCAGGGGCGCGATACGCAGTATTTT. Its translation is CASSELLQGRDTQYF.

This sequence joins TRBV28 and TRBJ1-4; perhaps TRBD1 as D (6 bases). V was shortened by 6 bases and J by 5 bases, with 7 bases between the two germline ends. The CDR3 loop spans 12 amino acids. Germline V gene data show CDR1 as MDHEN and CDR2 as SYDVKM. CDR3 loop: CASRQGNEKLFF. The CDR3 coding sequence is TGTGCCAGCAGACAGGGAAATGAAAAACTGTTTTTT.

The J gene is TRBJ2-7, the V gene TRBV7-9, with 7 bases fitting TRBD1. CDR1 is SEHNR, CDR2 FQNEAQ, per germline (reference sequence). The trim removed 5 bases at V and 3 bases at J, leaving 13 bases unmatched. CDR3 length: 16 amino acids. As DNA, the CDR3 is TGTGCCAGCAGCCCGTGGCGACAGGGACGGCTCTACGAGCAGTACTTC. As protein: CASSPWRQGRLYEQYF.

The CDR3: CASSMNSYNSPLHF. The DNA for the CDR3 is TGTGCCAGCAGCATGAACTCCTATAATTCACCCCTCCACTTT. The gene calls are TRBV7-3 and TRBJ1-6; D not certain. Per the germline V gene, CDR1 is SGHTA and CDR2 is FQGTGA. The CDR3 is 14 residues long. Deletions cut 5 bases from V and 0 bases from J, with 5 bases between.

The chain recombines TRBV7-9 with TRBJ2-7; 7 bases are a match to TRBD1. The CDR3 extends over 14 amino acids. Per the germline V gene, CDR1 is SEHNR and CDR2 is FQNEAQ (reference sequence). J was trimmed by 2 bases and V by 5 bases; bases with no gene match: 6. CDR3 in amino acids: CASSTRQGTYEQYF. As DNA, the CDR3 is TGTGCCAGCAGCACCAGACAGGGCACCTACGAGCAGTACTTC.

The chain employs TRBV15 and TRBJ2-1, with D perhaps given as TRBD1 or TRBD2 (5 bases each). Germline-derived CDR1 and CDR2 are LNHNV and YYDKDF (reference sequence). This CDR3 has 17 amino acids. V shed 1 base and J shed 0 bases, with 13 bases lying between them. CDR3 sequence (DNA): TGTGCCACCAGCAGAGGAGGGGCGCCGAGCTCCTACAATGAGCAGTTCTTC. It translates to CATSRGGAPSSYNEQFF. Supplemented by reference TRBV15 and TRBJ2-1, the full variable domain reads DAMVIQNPRYQVTQFGKPVTLSCSQTLNHNVMYWYQQKSSQAPKLLFHYYDKDFNNEADTPDNFQSRRPNTSFCFLDIRSPGLGDTAMYLCATSRGGAPSSYNEQFFGPGTRLTVL.

The chain is built from TRBV5-6 and TRBJ2-5; weak D call: TRBD2 (5 bases). V lost 2 bases and J 4 bases, leaving 9 bases between the germline ends. This CDR3 spans 13 amino acids. Per the germline V gene, CDR1 is SGHDT and CDR2 is YYEEEE. CDR3 amino acids: CASSFAGLETQYF. The CDR3 DNA is TGTGCCAGCAGCTTTGCAGGACTAGAGACCCAGTACTTC.

The V and J genes are TRBV5-1 and TRBJ2-7; possibly TRBD1 for D (5 bases). Germline V gives CDR1 SGHRS, CDR2 YFSETQ. CDR3 size: 14 residues. Trimming pared 3 bases from V and 0 bases from J, leaving 10 bases between. CDR3 sequence reads: CASSSDSTSYEQYF. The CDR3 nucleotides are TGCGCCAGCAGCTCTGACAGTACCTCCTACGAGCAGTACTTC.

The genes are TRBV27 and TRBJ2-7, with a weak D call TRBD1 (6 bases). There are 15 residues in the CDR3. Deletions cut 6 bases from V and 3 bases from J, with 18 bases between. Germline loops: CDR1 MNHEY, CDR2 SMNVEV (reference sequence). The CDR3 DNA reads as TGTGCCAGCAGCCAAGCAGGGGAGATTAGCTACGAGCAGTACTTC. It is translated as CASSQAGEISYEQYF.

This clone was recorded only once. The chain links TRBV28 to TRBJ2-2; 9 bases map to TRBD1. The CDR3 has 16 amino acids. CDR1 MDHEN and CDR2 SYDVKM come from the germline V gene. Trimming cost V 5 bases and J 1 base; bases outside gene matches: 5. CDR3 coding DNA: TGTGCCAGCAGTCCCGAGGGACAGGGGAACACCGGGGAGCTGTTTTTT. Protein sequence: CASSPEGQGNTGELFF.

This clone was found a few times. V gene TRBV29-1 combines with J gene TRBJ1-1; D not resolved. The CDR3 extends over 12 amino acids. Per germline, CDR1 SQVTM and CDR2 ANQGSEA. Trimming cost V 6 bases and J 0 bases, with 8 bases left between them. CDR3 region: CSVGWMNTEAFF. CDR3 sequence (DNA): TGCAGCGTCGGTTGGATGAACACTGAAGCTTTCTTT. The complete variable domain, with remaining parts taken from reference TRBV29-1 and TRBJ1-1, reads SAVISQKPSRDICQRGTSLTIQCQVDSQVTMMFWYRQQPGQSLTLIATANQGSEATYESGFVIDKFPISRPNLTFSTLTVSNMSPEDSSIYLCSVGWMNTEAFFGQGTRLTVV.

The chain has TRBV27 and TRBJ1-2, with D possibly matching TRBD1 (6 bases). This CDR3 region has 14 residues. V was pared by 1 base and J by 8 bases, with 14 bases between. Germline CDR1 MNHEY, CDR2 SMNVEV (reference sequence). For the CDR3, the DNA is TGTGCCAGCAGTTTATTGGGGGGGCAGGGAGGCTACACCTTC. This translates into CASSLLGGQGGYTF.

The CDR3 loop reads CASRQQGLAGVPRSYEQYF. The CDR3 DNA follows: TGTGCCAGCAGGCAACAAGGACTAGCGGGAGTTCCTCGATCCTACGAGCAGTACTTC. This chain joins TRBV27 and TRBJ2-7; 13 positions match TRBD2. There are 19 residues in the CDR3. J was trimmed by 1 base and V by 6 bases; bases with no gene match: 15. CDR1 MNHEY and CDR2 SMNVEV come from the germline V gene (reference sequence).

The chain joins TRBV9 to TRBJ2-2; D possibly uses TRBD1 or TRBD2 (5 bases each). V lost 4 bases and J lost 1, with 14 bases in between. There are 16 residues in the CDR3. Germline CDR1 is SGDLS and CDR2 is YYNGEE. The CDR3 protein is CASSIKGTGNTGELFF. For the CDR3, the DNA is TGTGCCAGCAGCATAAAAGGGACGGGGAACACCGGGGAGCTGTTTTTT.

The chain joins TRBV9 to TRBJ2-3; D may correspond to TRBD1 or TRBD2 (6 bases each). Germline CDR1 reads SGDLS; CDR2 reads YYNGEE. This CDR3 contains 14 residues. V lost 7 bases, J lost 4 bases, and 16 bases lay in between. CDR3 region: CASGGPTGADTQYF. The CDR3 DNA sequence: TGTGCCAGCGGGGGGCCGACAGGAGCAGATACGCAGTATTTT.

CDR3 sequence reads: CASSHGPGLAGNTDTQYF. CDR3 in DNA: TGCGCCAGCAGCCATGGGCCGGGACTAGCGGGAAACACAGATACGCAGTATTTT. V is TRBV10-2 and J is TRBJ2-3; TRBD2 agrees at 13 bases. V lost 6 bases and J lost 2; bases outside the gene matches: 11. This CDR3 comprises 18 residues. Germline values: CDR1 WSHSY, CDR2 SAAADI.

The CDR3 here is CASSYQPNYGYTF. CDR3 in DNA: TGTGCCAGCAGTTATCAGCCCAACTATGGCTACACCTTC. V and J are TRBV12-3 or TRBV12-4 and TRBJ1-2; D unresolved. CDR3 size: 13 residues. Trimming pared 4 bases from V and 2 bases from J, leaving 8 bases between.